This passage covers 24 T cell receptor beta chains from one sample sequenced in a study of shared clonotypes between healthy human individuals. The data were produced by immunoSEQ multiplex PCR, yet TCRdb's version contains in-frame clones alone and is incomplete. The sample shows more than 2 million clones, under 97% of them seen only once. What was sequenced was naive CD4+ T cells sorted from blood. Subset here: CD45RA+ positively selected. All receptors derive from a man younger than 35 in good health.

The V gene is TRBV7-2, the J gene TRBJ2-2, with no clear D. Germline lookup yields CDR1 SGHTA and CDR2 FQGNSA. With 5 bases removed from V and 1 base from J, the gap between germline ends came to 8 bases. This CDR3 has 14 residues. This chain's CDR3 is CASSLIMNTGELFF. DNA of the CDR3: TGTGCCAGCAGCCTAATAATGAACACCGGGGAGCTGTTTTTT.

This chain uses TRBV5-6 with TRBJ2-6; unclear D gene. Germline assignment: CDR1 SGHDT and CDR2 YYEEEE. This CDR3 spans 17 amino acids. Between the trimmed V and J ends, which lost 0 bases and 3 bases, there was a span of 13 bases. The CDR3 here is CASSLGSLVLGANVLTF. DNA of the CDR3: TGTGCCAGCAGCTTGGGCAGTTTGGTACTTGGGGCCAACGTCCTGACTTTC.

This chain uses TRBV19 with TRBJ2-2; unclear D gene. Germline CDR1 LNHDA, CDR2 SQIVND (reference sequence). This CDR3 has 16 residues. V was trimmed by 3 bases and J by 1 base, leaving 12 bases between them. In nucleotides, the CDR3 is TGTGCCAGTAGTATTTCGGCTACCTTGAACACCGGGGAGCTGTTTTTT. This translates into CASSISATLNTGELFF. Full variable domain (missing parts from reference TRBV19 and TRBJ2-2): DGGITQSPKYLFRKEGQNVTLSCEQNLNHDAMYWYRQDPGQGLRLIYYSQIVNDFQKGDIAEGYSVSREKKESFPLTVTSAQKNPTAFYLCASSISATLNTGELFFGEGSRLTVL.

The V and J genes are TRBV28 and TRBJ1-1; maybe TRBD1 (5 bases). The germline gives CDR1 MDHEN, CDR2 SYDVKM. The CDR3 is made up of 14 amino acids. The V end was cut by 7 bases, the J end by 4 bases, with 16 bases between. CDR3 region: CASTTPRGSTEAFF. The CDR3 DNA reads TGTGCCAGCACCACCCCGAGGGGAAGCACTGAAGCTTTCTTT.

The chain combines TRBV6-1 with TRBJ1-1; possibly TRBD1 for D (5 bases). Trimming removed 5 bases at V and 7 bases at J, with 14 bases between. Germline CDR1 is MNHNS and CDR2 is SASEGT. The CDR3 consists of 13 residues. In DNA form, the CDR3 reads TGTGCCAGCAGTACCTCAGGGACCCGTGAAGCTTTCTTT. Amino acid sequence: CASSTSGTREAFF.

The genes are TRBV6-5 and TRBJ2-7; a weak D match, TRBD1 (6 bases). With 6 bases removed from V and 3 bases from J, the gap between germline ends came to 18 bases. The germline V gene encodes CDR1 MNHEY and CDR2 SVGAGI. This CDR3 has 15 amino acids. CDR3 loop: CASSAPGTTVYEQYF. The CDR3 DNA is TGTGCCAGCAGCGCTCCCGGGACAACGGTCTACGAGCAGTACTTC.

With respect to this clone: Within the sample, other DNA sequences also encode this same CDR3. V gene TRBV7-3 combines with J gene TRBJ1-5; no clear D gene. CDR1 and CDR2 (germline): SGHTA, FQGTGA. The CDR3 covers 13 residues. Trimming took off 0 bases at V and 7 bases at J, with 7 bases between the two ends. This CDR3 is CASSLTGNQPQHF. DNA of the CDR3: TGTGCCAGCAGCTTAACGGGGAACCAGCCCCAGCATTTT.

V and J are TRBV5-1 and TRBJ2-1; 8 nucleotides line up with TRBD2. Germline V gene lookup returns CDR1 SGHRS and CDR2 YFSETQ. This CDR3 has 13 residues. Losses at the gene ends were 4 bases for V and 7 bases for J; bases not matched to a gene: 4. The DNA for the CDR3 is TGCGCCAGCAGCGCTAGCGGGTTGAATGAGCAGTTCTTC. The encoded protein is CASSASGLNEQFF.

The V gene is TRBV30, the J gene TRBJ2-3; 7 nucleotides align to TRBD2. The J segment lost 1 base and the V segment lost 0 bases, leaving 7 bases of the junction unmatched. CDR3 length: 16 amino acids. Germline values: CDR1 GTSNPN, CDR2 SVGIG (reference sequence). CDR3 in amino acids: CAWSVFRGGGTDTQYF. CDR3 nucleotides: TGTGCCTGGAGTGTATTCCGTGGGGGGGGCACAGATACGCAGTATTTT.

About this clone: Other DNA variants within this sample encode the same CDR3. The CDR3 protein is CASSLAGTAGNTIYF. For the CDR3, the DNA is TGCGCCAGCAGCTTGGCCGGGACTGCCGGAAACACCATATATTTT. The V gene is TRBV5-1, the J gene TRBJ1-3; weak D call: TRBD1 (5 bases). The CDR3 has 15 amino acids. With 0 bases removed from V and 4 bases from J, the gap between germline ends came to 11 bases. Germline V gene lookup returns CDR1 SGHRS and CDR2 YFSETQ.

The chain links TRBV5-6 to TRBJ1-6, with D uncertain. Germline V CDR1 and CDR2: SGHDT, YYEEEE. CDR3 length: 15 amino acids. V lost 7 bases and J 5 bases, leaving 16 bases between the germline ends. The CDR3 DNA follows: TGTGCCAGCGCTCGGATGGGAGTTAATAATTCACCCCTCCACTTT. Residues: CASARMGVNNSPLHF.

V gene TRBV5-1 combines with J gene TRBJ1-2, with D possibly being TRBD1 (6 bases). This CDR3 region has 16 residues. V gave up 4 bases and J gave up 4 bases, with 20 bases separating them. CDR1 and CDR2 from the germline V gene are SGHRS and YFSETQ. The CDR3 spells CASSQGSGVLSYGYTF. For the CDR3, the DNA is TGCGCCAGCAGCCAGGGGTCAGGGGTATTATCCTATGGCTACACCTTC.

V and J are TRBV30 and TRBJ1-2; D is unresolved. CDR3 length: 12 amino acids. Germline loops: CDR1 GTSNPN, CDR2 SVGIG (reference sequence). V dropped 4 bases and J dropped 6 bases, with 12 bases sitting between them. The CDR3 here is CAWNRVRDGYTF. The CDR3 DNA is TGTGCCTGGAATCGGGTTAGGGATGGCTACACCTTC.

This clone was found many times. The J gene is TRBJ2-2, the V gene TRBV29-1; 7 nucleotides match TRBD1. The CDR3 spans 14 residues. Trimming took 4 bases from V and 6 from J; bases not matched to a gene: 8. Per germline, CDR1 SQVTM and CDR2 ANQGSEA. The CDR3: CSVARDSLAGELFF. CDR3 nucleotide sequence: TGCAGCGTTGCCCGGGACAGTTTGGCCGGGGAGCTGTTTTTT.

This chain joins TRBV7-2 and TRBJ2-5; maybe TRBD2 (5 bases). Trimming shortened V by 8 bases and J by 4 bases, and 14 bases separated the two germline ends. The germline V gene encodes CDR1 SGHTA and CDR2 FQGNSA. The CDR3 totals 13 residues. The CDR3 nucleotides are TGTGCCAGCGGACCCGGGGTTGGAGAGACCCAGTACTTC. It translates to CASGPGVGETQYF.

On this clone itself: The same CDR3 can be traced to other DNA sequences in this sample. The chain joins TRBV30 to TRBJ1-5; D unresolved. Germline V lookup: CDR1 GTSNPN, CDR2 SVGIG (reference sequence). The CDR3 covers 13 residues. The germline V and J ends were trimmed by 0 bases and 4 bases, with 7 bases remaining between them. The CDR3 DNA reads TGTGCCTGGAGTGTAGGAGCAAATCAGCCCCAGCATTTT. It codes for CAWSVGANQPQHF. Complete variable domain (other parts from reference TRBV30 and TRBJ1-5): SQTIHQWPATLVQPVGSPLSLECTVEGTSNPNLYWYRQAAGRGLQLLFYSVGIGQISSEVPQNLSASRPQDRQFILSSKKLLLSDSGFYLCAWSVGANQPQHFGDGTRLSIL.

J is TRBJ2-5 and V is TRBV7-3, with 10 bases aligning to TRBD2. Germline lookup yields CDR1 SGHTA and CDR2 FQGTGA. This CDR3 is 15 amino acids long. V lost 1 base to trimming and J lost 4 bases; unmatched junction nucleotides: 3. The CDR3 nucleotides read TGTGCCAGCAGCTTAAATCCTAGCGGGGGAGAGACCCAGTACTTC. This encodes CASSLNPSGGETQYF.

The rearrangement joins TRBV18 to TRBJ2-7; 7 bases are a match to TRBD1. V was pared by 3 bases and J by 3 bases, with 2 bases of the junction left unmatched. This CDR3 contains 13 residues. CDR1 KGHSH and CDR2 LQKENI come from the germline V gene. The CDR3 loop reads CASSPTGIYEQYF. The CDR3 DNA reads as TGTGCCAGCTCACCGACAGGGATCTACGAGCAGTACTTC.

The chain uses TRBV7-9 and TRBJ2-1, with D possibly being TRBD1 or TRBD2 (5 bases each). V lost 5 bases and J lost 0, with 23 bases in between. Germline CDR1 and CDR2: SEHNR and FQNEAQ (reference sequence). CDR3 size: 19 residues. The CDR3 reads CASSRTSGTLFSSYNEQFF. For the CDR3, the DNA is TGTGCCAGCAGCCGTACATCCGGGACCCTATTTAGCTCCTACAATGAGCAGTTCTTC.

V is TRBV19 and J is TRBJ2-5; 7 bases are shared with TRBD1. Germline CDR1 LNHDA, CDR2 SQIVND (reference sequence). This CDR3 has 14 residues. V lost 3 bases and J lost 1; bases outside the gene matches: 2. The CDR3 DNA sequence: TGTGCCAGTAGTATGGGGGACAGCCAAGAGACCCAGTACTTC. Amino acids: CASSMGDSQETQYF.

This chain connects TRBV20-1 to TRBJ2-1; a weak D match, TRBD2 (5 bases). CDR1 and CDR2 from the germline V gene are DFQATT and SNEGSKA (reference sequence). V dropped 3 bases and J dropped 12 bases, with 9 bases sitting between them. The CDR3 sequence is 10 residues long. CDR3 residues: CSAREEGQFF. CDR3 DNA: TGCAGTGCTAGGGAGGAAGGGCAGTTCTTC.

The chain is built from TRBV11-2 and TRBJ1-3; the D is unclear. V was shortened by 8 bases and J by 4 bases, with 15 bases between the two germline ends. Germline V gene lookup returns CDR1 SGHAT and CDR2 FQNNGV. This CDR3 contains 14 residues. CDR3 nucleotide sequence: TGTGCCAGCCGCAGGAAGGTTCCAGGAAACACCATATATTTT. Protein product: CASRRKVPGNTIYF.

V gene TRBV21-1 combines with J gene TRBJ2-7; the D call in the table, TRBD1, was not verified against the DNA. TRBV21-1 is shown as a pseudogene. CDR3 size: 14 residues. Here the CDR3 reads CASSKEQGWGEQYF. The DNA for the CDR3 is TGTGCCAGCAGCAAAGAACAGGGCTGGGGCGAGCAGTACTTC.

The chain links TRBV25-1 to TRBJ2-5; 9 bases align to TRBD1. Trimming removed 10 bases from V and 4 bases from J; junction bases left unmatched: 7. Germline lookup yields CDR1 MGHDK and CDR2 SYGVNS. The CDR3 extends over 13 amino acids. The CDR3: CATRTGGGETQYF. The CDR3 DNA reads TGTGCCACCAGAACAGGGGGCGGAGAGACCCAGTACTTC. Complete variable domain (other parts from reference TRBV25-1 and TRBJ2-5): EADIYQTPRYLVIGTGKKITLECSQTMGHDKMYWYQQDPGMELHLIHYSYGVNSTEKGDLSSESTVSRIRTEHFPLTLESARPSHTSQYLCATRTGGGETQYFGPGTRLLVL.